This TCR beta chain was observed in a study of blood T cell repertoires in COVID-19. In its sample, this clone was seen a few times. V lost 2 bases and J 3 bases, leaving 19 bases between the germline ends. Germline V CDR1 and CDR2: LNHDA, SQIVND (reference sequence). This CDR3 region has 17 residues. Recruitment covered about two dozen US areas and drew participants whose ages spanned about 18 to 100 years. Participant-reported clinical history was the basis for cohort assignment. Symptom resolution, clearance, or two negative PCRs marked the recovered donors of Cohort 3. As handled by the study authors: Reference gene primer amplification in the assay estimated nucleated cell counts. Clones were read by immunoSEQ multiplex PCR, and TCRdb kept only the in-frame ones, dropping some. That table supplies the V and J calls and clone size; D and trimming were determined from the DNA. This table has approximately 300,000 clones, 70% to 90% appearing once.

The sample was PBMCs or T cells enriched from blood (not recorded which). This chain joins TRBV19 and TRBJ1-2, with a tentative D call TRBD1 (6 bases). The receptor was derived from a woman aged 30 to 39 who had recovered from COVID-19. CDR3 sequence: CASSISLRTELHYGYTF. The CDR3 region has the DNA TGTGCCAGTAGTATAAGTCTCCGGACAGAGCTACACTATGGCTACACCTTC.